This T cell receptor beta chain was captured in a study of T cell repertoires in cytomegalovirus infection. This CDR3 region has 18 residues. V was shortened by 6 bases and J by 0 bases, with 24 bases between the two germline ends. Germline loops: CDR1 DFQATT, CDR2 SNEGSKA (reference sequence). Each CDR3 protein is one row after TCRdb ran MiXCR on the reads. The table includes 290,000 or so distinct CDR3 sequences, 20% to 30% detected once. The chain links TRBV20-1 to TRBJ1-5, with a tentative D call TRBD1 (5 bases). The specimen sequenced was PBMCs. The clonotype comes from a human donor in good health (CMV status not recorded). Some clones in this sample may be carry-over from other donors' samples. Here the CDR3 reads CSARQATGVDYSNQPQHF. The CDR3 nucleotides read TGCAGTGCAAGGCAGGCCACGGGGGTCGATTATAGCAATCAGCCCCAGCATTTT.